The rows below give T cell receptor beta chains drawn from one sample of a study of beta chain features in type 1 diabetes. Data came from immunoSEQ multiplex PCR; TCRdb stores just in-frame clones and leaves some out. Of some 160,000 clones in the sample, about 9% were seen once. Sequencing was done on a sample of central memory CD4+ T cells from blood. The receptors originated from a woman younger than 45 with type 1 diabetes. CDR3s include the opening cysteine and the closing phenylalanine or tryptophan. D genes are given only for firm matches. Rows give clone size only sometimes, using once, few, many, or a class for an expanded clone.

clone_size	j_call	d_call	v_call	cdr3_nt	cdr3_aa
NA	TRBJ2-7	TRBD1	TRBV5-1	TGCGCCAGCAGCTTGACAGGGGGTGTCTACGAGCAGTACTTC	CASSLTGGVYEQYF
few	TRBJ2-3	TRBD2	TRBV5-1	TGCGCCAGCAGCTTATTAGCGGGAGGCGGGGCAGATACGCAGTATTTT	CASSLLAGGGADTQYF
NA	TRBJ2-1	NA	TRBV15	TGTGCCACCAGCAGCGATGTGTTCATCAGAGAGCAGTTCTTC	CATSSDVFIREQFF
NA	TRBJ2-3	TRBD2	TRBV18	TGTGCCAGCTCTCCTACTAGCGGGGATTTCACAGATACGCAGTATTTT	CASSPTSGDFTDTQYF
few	TRBJ1-2	NA	TRBV12-5	TGTGCTAGTGGTCAGAGCACAGGGTTATATGGCTACACCTTC	CASGQSTGLYGYTF
few	TRBJ1-2	NA	TRBV9	TGTGCCAGCAGCGTAGAGGTGGGAGGGAACTATGGCTACACCTTC	CASSVEVGGNYGYTF
few	TRBJ1-1	NA	TRBV18	TGTGCCAGCCGGGGACAACGGAACACTGAAGCTTTCTTT	CASRGQRNTEAFF
few	TRBJ2-1	TRBD1	TRBV7-9	TGTGCCAGCAGCCCTGGGGACAGGTACAATGAGCAGTTCTTC	CASSPGDRYNEQFF
NA	TRBJ1-5	TRBD1	TRBV5-1	TGCGCCAGCAGCTTGGATGGGACAGGGTACGGTCAGCCCCAGCATTTT	CASSLDGTGYGQPQHF
NA	TRBJ2-5	TRBD1	TRBV7-7	TGTGCTAGCAGCCTAGGGACAGCCGGCCAAGAGACCCAGTACTTC	CASSLGTAGQETQYF
NA	TRBJ2-5	NA	TRBV6-5	TGTGCCAGCAGTTCCGCTAGTGGCGAAGAGACCCAGTACTTC	CASSSASGEETQYF
few	TRBJ1-1	NA	TRBV5-1	TGCGCCAGCAGCTTTCCAGGGGCGAACACTGAAGCTTTCTTT	CASSFPGANTEAFF
NA	TRBJ2-2	NA	TRBV5-4	TGTGCCAGCAGCTGGGACACGTCGAACACCGGGGAGCTGTTTTTT	CASSWDTSNTGELFF
NA	TRBJ2-3	TRBD1	TRBV2	TGTGCCAGCAGTGATCAAGGGGGCGCGGATACGCAGTATTTT	CASSDQGGADTQYF
NA	TRBJ2-1	TRBD2	TRBV5-1	TGCGCCAGCTATGGACTAGCGGGAGTGGAGGATGAGCAGTTCTTC	CASYGLAGVEDEQFF
few	TRBJ2-7	NA	TRBV6-5	TGTGCCAGCAGACAGACAGGCCTCTCCTACGAGCAGTACTTC	CASRQTGLSYEQYF
few	TRBJ1-2	TRBD1	TRBV25-1	TGTGCCAGCAGTGAATTAGAAGGCCGTTCGACAGGGTCTGGCTACACCTTC	CASSELEGRSTGSGYTF
few	TRBJ2-3	TRBD2	TRBV23-1	TGCGCCAGCAGGCTCCCACCCGAGCGGGAGAAAGAAGATACGCAGTATTTT	CASRLPPEREKEDTQYF
few	TRBJ2-7	NA	TRBV4-3	TGCGCCAGCAGCCGGGCAGCCGACTACGAGCAGTACTTC	CASSRAADYEQYF
NA	TRBJ1-1	TRBD1	TRBV18	TGTGCCAGCTCACCCCTTGACAGGGCTGACACTGAAGCTTTCTTT	CASSPLDRADTEAFF
NA	TRBJ2-1	NA	TRBV6-5	TGTGCCAGCACCGGGGATAGGACGTACAATGAGCAGTTCTTC	CASTGDRTYNEQFF
NA	TRBJ1-1	NA	TRBV30	TGTGCCTGGAGCCCCGCCTGGGGGCGAGAAGCTTTCTTT	CAWSPAWGREAFF
NA	TRBJ1-2	TRBD1	TRBV10-3	TGTGCCATCAATGAGCGGACAGGAGAAAACTATGGCTACACCTTC	CAINERTGENYGYTF
few	TRBJ2-5	NA	TRBV5-1	TGCGCCAGCAGTCTGGGACTGGTAGACCGCCAAGAGACCCAGTACTTC	CASSLGLVDRQETQYF
few	TRBJ2-1	TRBD1	TRBV10-3	TGTGCCATCGGACAGGGGGACTACAATGAGCAGTTCTTC	CAIGQGDYNEQFF
few	TRBJ2-3	NA	TRBV30	TGTGCCTGGAGTGTTACTAGACGGCTAGATACGCAGTATTTT	CAWSVTRRLDTQYF
NA	TRBJ2-7	TRBD1	TRBV2	TGTGCCAGCAGTGAGCAGGGGGCGGAGGGCTACGAGCAGTACTTC	CASSEQGAEGYEQYF
NA	TRBJ2-1	TRBD2	TRBV28	TGTGCCAGCAGCTTGGGACTAGCGGGAGCCGGGGGCTCCTACAATGAGCAGTTCTTC	CASSLGLAGAGGSYNEQFF
NA	TRBJ2-7	TRBD1	TRBV6-5	TGTGCCAGCACGGACAGGCGGACCCCCTACGAGCAGTACTTC	CASTDRRTPYEQYF
NA	TRBJ2-4	NA	TRBV28	TGTGCCAGCAGTTTATATGGCCTCCAAGCCAAAAACATTCAGTACTTC	CASSLYGLQAKNIQYF
few	TRBJ2-1	NA	TRBV11-2	TGTGCCAGCAGCCTGGGGGCGAGCTCCTACAATGAGCAGTTCTTC	CASSLGASSYNEQFF
few	TRBJ1-2	NA	TRBV7-3	TGTGCCAGCAGCTTCCAGGGATCTGGCTACACCTTC	CASSFQGSGYTF
NA	TRBJ2-3	TRBD2	TRBV5-1	TGCGCCAGCAGCTCCCGAACCACGTCGACTAGCCTAGCGGGCGGTACGCAGTATTTT	CASSSRTTSTSLAGGTQYF
few	TRBJ2-1	TRBD2	TRBV7-9	TGTGCCAGCAGCAAAAAGACTAGCGGGACGTCTAGGCATGAGCAGTTCTTC	CASSKKTSGTSRHEQFF
NA	TRBJ2-7	NA	TRBV7-9	TGTGCCAGCAGACCGGACGGGAGCTCCTACGAGCAGTACTTC	CASRPDGSSYEQYF
few	TRBJ1-5	TRBD1	TRBV6-6	TGTGCCAGCAGTCGCCGGGGGACAGATAGCAATCAGCCCCAGCATTTT	CASSRRGTDSNQPQHF
NA	TRBJ1-5	NA	TRBV4-1	TGCGCCAGCAGCCGAAGACAGGACTTTAGCAATCAGCCCCAGCATTTT	CASSRRQDFSNQPQHF
NA	TRBJ2-7	TRBD2	TRBV2	TGTGCCAGTCGCAGGACTAGTGCCTACGAGCAGTACTTC	CASRRTSAYEQYF